What follows are 7 T cell receptor beta chains derived from one specimen sequenced in a study of blood T cell repertoires in COVID-19. TCRdb's table, derived via immunoSEQ multiplex PCR, lists solely in-frame clones and lacks some. The sample carries around 200,000 clones, 85% to 90% recorded once. Sequencing was carried out using peripheral blood. The source is a person between 65 and 80 years old with COVID-19, enrolled during active disease.

V and J are TRBV14 and TRBJ2-1; 10 bases match TRBD2. The J segment lost 4 bases and the V segment lost 0 bases, leaving 6 bases of the junction unmatched. The germline V gene encodes CDR1 SGHDN and CDR2 FVKESK. The CDR3 runs 17 residues. The CDR3 bases are TGTGCCAGCAGCCAAGATTTTTCGACTAGCGGGTACAATGAGCAGTTCTTC. Protein product: CASSQDFSTSGYNEQFF.

V and J are TRBV11-1 and TRBJ2-1; 14 bases map to TRBD2. CDR3 size: 14 residues. From germline, CDR1 is SGHAT and CDR2 FQDESV (reference sequence). Trimming removed 5 bases from V and 9 bases from J; junction bases left unmatched: 3. The DNA for the CDR3 is TGTGCCAGCAGCCGGACTAGCGGGAGGCCTGAGCAGTTCTTC. Amino acids: CASSRTSGRPEQFF. The full variable domain, completed using reference TRBV11-1 and TRBJ2-1, is EAEVAQSPRYKITEKSQAVAFWCDPISGHATLYWYRQILGQGPELLVQFQDESVVDDSQLPKDRFSAERLKGVDSTLKIQPAELGDSAMYLCASSRTSGRPEQFFGPGTRLTVL.

The gene calls are TRBV19 and TRBJ1-5; 8 bases match TRBD1. V lost 6 bases to trimming and J lost 5 bases; unmatched junction nucleotides: 12. CDR1 is LNHDA and CDR2 is SQIVND in the germline V gene (reference sequence). The CDR3 consists of 16 residues. The CDR3 DNA is TGTGCCAGTAGCCTTGGACAGGGCCGAGTGGATCAGCCCCAGCATTTT. Translation gives CASSLGQGRVDQPQHF.

The genes are TRBV5-1 and TRBJ2-3; 10 nucleotides agree with TRBD1. This CDR3 has 14 residues. CDR1 and CDR2 from the germline V gene are SGHRS and YFSETQ. Trimming cost V 4 bases and J 4 bases; bases outside gene matches: 3. The CDR3 is CASSPGQGADTQYF. CDR3 DNA sequence: TGCGCCAGCAGCCCCGGACAGGGGGCAGATACGCAGTATTTT.

This clone was observed a single time. This rearrangement joins TRBV7-9 to TRBJ1-2; 7 bases map to TRBD1. Germline CDR1 is SEHNR and CDR2 is FQNEAQ (reference sequence). This CDR3 region has 16 residues. J was trimmed by 6 bases and V by 5 bases; bases with no gene match: 15. The CDR3 loop is CASSLRTGQTEDGYTF. The CDR3 nucleotides read TGTGCCAGCAGCCTAAGAACGGGACAGACGGAGGATGGCTACACCTTC.

The V and J genes are TRBV28 and TRBJ2-7, with D maybe TRBD1 (6 bases). The germline CDR1 and CDR2 sequences are MDHEN and SYDVKM. This CDR3 contains 11 residues. V lost 4 bases and J lost 10, with 11 bases in between. The CDR3, as DNA: TGTGCCAGCAGTTCAGGGGTGATACAGTACTTC. It translates to CASSSGVIQYF.

This chain uses TRBV28 with TRBJ2-3; unclear D gene. V lost 2 bases to trimming and J lost 2 bases, with 11 bases between them. The CDR3 spans 15 residues. Germline V gives CDR1 MDHEN, CDR2 SYDVKM. The DNA for the CDR3 is TGTGCCAGCAGTTTAATCACACCGTACACAGATACGCAGTATTTT. Protein: CASSLITPYTDTQYF.